A selection of T cell receptor beta chains follows, all from one sample in a study of lymphopenia after photon versus proton radiotherapy. Sequencing used immunoSEQ multiplex PCR; TCRdb keeps in-frame clones, though not all of them. This sample carries fewer than 20,000 clones, roughly nine tenths of them seen once, and the ten largest clones take about 9.1%. The sequences come from peripheral blood, collected from a patient treated with proton-based radiotherapy. These receptors originate from a man in his 70s with pancreatic cancer. Both conserved end residues are part of each CDR3. Each record gives: V gene, clone size, J gene, CDR3 protein. The size of a clone is reported for some rows only, either as once, few or many, or as a class for expanded clones.

V: TRBV9
size: .
J: TRBJ1-1
CDR3: CASSVGVGKNTEAFF

V: TRBV30
size: .
J: TRBJ1-5
CDR3: CAWTQGRNQPQHF

V: TRBV30
size: few
J: TRBJ1-6
CDR3: CAWRRLAYNSPLHF

V: TRBV25-1
size: .
J: TRBJ2-3
CDR3: CASSKLAGGPDTQYF

V: TRBV6-6
size: .
J: TRBJ1-1
CDR3: CASNIQGSTEAFF

V: TRBV7-8
size: .
J: TRBJ2-7
CDR3: CASSLAGLSYEQYF

V: TRBV30
size: once
J: TRBJ1-3
CDR3: CAWTTGGSGNTIYF

V: TRBV4-1
size: .
J: TRBJ1-1
CDR3: CASSQDDFMNTEAFF

V: TRBV7-9
size: .
J: .
CDR3: CASSQTSGRAWYEQYF

V: TRBV18
size: few
J: TRBJ1-6
CDR3: CASSPETANSPLHF

V: TRBV5-1
size: .
J: TRBJ1-2
CDR3: CASSLEDPSNYGYTF

V: TRBV7-8
size: .
J: TRBJ1-2
CDR3: CASSFDNNYGYTF

V: TRBV2
size: .
J: TRBJ1-5
CDR3: CASSQYSNQPQHF

V: TRBV5-1
size: once
J: TRBJ1-1
CDR3: CASSYSGQAETEAFF

V: TRBV4-2
size: few
J: TRBJ2-1
CDR3: CASSQGATGISYNEQFF

V: TRBV19
size: .
J: TRBJ1-2
CDR3: CASSVQHGSSLSGYTF

V: TRBV11-3
size: .
J: TRBJ2-3
CDR3: CASSLDLAGDTDTQYF